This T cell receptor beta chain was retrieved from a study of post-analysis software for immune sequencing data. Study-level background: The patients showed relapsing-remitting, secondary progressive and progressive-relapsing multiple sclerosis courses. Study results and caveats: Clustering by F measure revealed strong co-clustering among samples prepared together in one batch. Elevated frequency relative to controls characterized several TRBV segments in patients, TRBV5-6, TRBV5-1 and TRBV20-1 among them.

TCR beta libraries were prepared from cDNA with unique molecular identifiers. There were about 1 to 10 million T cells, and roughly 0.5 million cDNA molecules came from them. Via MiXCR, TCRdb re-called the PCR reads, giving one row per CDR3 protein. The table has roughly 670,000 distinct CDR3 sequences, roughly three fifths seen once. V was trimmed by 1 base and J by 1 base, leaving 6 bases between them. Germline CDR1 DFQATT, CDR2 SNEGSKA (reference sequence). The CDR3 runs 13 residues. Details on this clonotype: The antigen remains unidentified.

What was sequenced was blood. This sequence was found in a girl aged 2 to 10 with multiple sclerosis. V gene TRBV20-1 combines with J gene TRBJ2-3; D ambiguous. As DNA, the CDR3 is TGCAGTGCTAGAGGGCAGTGCACAGATACGCAGTATTTT. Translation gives CSARGQCTDTQYF.